This T cell receptor (beta chain) was recorded in a study of blood T cell repertoires in COVID-19. At the level of the study: The analysed material was cDNA or gDNA that came from T cells, B-cell-depleted T cells, or PBMCs.

The CDR3 runs 14 residues. Trimming cost V 2 bases and J 4 bases, with 11 bases left between them. CDR1 and CDR2 (germline): MNHEY, SVGAGI. The participants were between about 18 and 89 years old and came from fewer than 25 US areas. Participant reports of clinical history set cohort assignment. The table came from immunoSEQ multiplex PCR; TCRdb's copy has only in-frame clones and leaves some out. Of about 63,000 clones in the sample, more than 80% were seen once. Input material: PBMCs or T cells enriched from blood (not recorded which). The sequence came from a woman aged 40 to 50 with acute COVID-19. The chain carries TRBV6-5 and TRBJ1-1, with TRBD1 as a possible D gene (5 bases). The CDR3 spells CASSYRGAGTEAFF. CDR3 nucleotide sequence: TGTGCCAGCAGTTACAGGGGAGCGGGCACTGAAGCTTTCTTT.